This T cell receptor beta chain was identified during a study of cytomegalovirus exposure and HLA in healthy donors. The primer mix had 60 Vbeta and 13 Jbeta primers. Clones were read by immunoSEQ multiplex PCR, and TCRdb kept only the in-frame ones, dropping some. The table has 150,000 to 200,000 clones, more than 65% seen once; the top ten hold 4.7%. Study conclusions and caveats: Altogether, 150 to 200 TCR beta chains were recorded as cytomegalovirus-associated. There was a cluster of highly shared sequence variants that was likely a sequencing artifact.

CDR1 and CDR2 from the germline V gene are SGHVS and FQNEAQ. This CDR3 contains 13 residues. Trimming took off 5 bases at V and 2 bases at J, with 7 bases between the two ends. A remark on this clone: The antigen is undetermined.

The V and J genes are TRBV7-8 and TRBJ1-5; D may be TRBD1 (5 bases). Material for sequencing was PBMCs. The receptor was derived from a man aged 18 to 30 in good health and CMV-seropositive. The CDR3 here is CASSLTGNQPQHF. The CDR3 DNA reads as TGTGCCAGCAGCCTGACAGGCAATCAGCCCCAGCATTTT.